Sequencing of this T cell receptor (beta chain) was carried out in a study of shared clonotypes between healthy human individuals. The overall study: The study used three CD4 naive, three CD4 memory, two CD8 naive and one CD8 memory plate per donor.

The assay was immunoSEQ multiplex PCR, and TCRdb's table has in-frame clones only and misses some. The table lists 1.6 million or so clones, 96% of them singletons. Recent acute infections and vaccinations were absent in the healthy HIV-negative adult donors. Study observations and caveats: Naive subsets generally had larger estimated richness than memory subsets. Sharing across a few donors was seen in 4% to 5.5% of naive CD4 clonotypes.

The CDR3 runs 13 residues. On this clone itself: Antigen specificity is unknown.

This rearrangement joins TRBV12-2 to TRBJ2-5; the D segment call TRBD2 is taken from the table without a DNA check. TRBV12-2 counts as a pseudogene. The specimen was naive CD4+ T cells sorted from blood. Subset here: CD45RA+ positively selected. This receptor was obtained from a man aged 25 to 40 in good health. The CDR3 bases are TGTGCAAGTCGCTTCCGACTAGTTGAGACCCAGTACTTC. Its translation is CASRFRLVETQYF.